This T cell receptor (beta chain) is from a study of blood T cell repertoires in COVID-19. Study-wide background: Samples representing acute and convalescent COVID-19 were sourced from the United States, Italy and Spain. The cDNA or gDNA used as material had been derived from T cells, B-cell-depleted T cells, or PBMCs.

Trimming removed 6 bases from V and 2 bases from J, with 11 bases in between. CDR1 is MNHEY and CDR2 is SVGAGI in the germline V gene. The CDR3 is 13 amino acids. As originally analysed: Amplification of reference gene primers was used by the study to estimate nucleated cell counts. The data were produced by immunoSEQ multiplex PCR, yet TCRdb's version contains in-frame clones alone and is incomplete. Clone size and V and J calls were adopted from that table, with D and trimming inferred from the DNA. The sample holds about 280,000 clones; roughly 91% are singletons and the top ten take about 4.6%. The TCR originated in a man between 35 and 55 years old with acute or convalescent COVID-19. This chain joins TRBV6-5 and TRBJ2-7; possibly TRBD2 for D (6 bases). The sample taken for sequencing was peripheral blood. The CDR3 loop is CASRGDSAYEQYF. CDR3 coding DNA: TGTGCCAGCAGGGGGGACTCAGCCTACGAGCAGTACTTC.